This T cell receptor (beta chain) was identified during a study of blood T cell repertoires in COVID-19. Deletions cut 0 bases from V and 5 bases from J, with 12 bases between. CDR1 SGDLS and CDR2 YYNGEE come from the germline V gene. The CDR3 loop spans 16 amino acids. Assay used: immunoSEQ multiplex PCR; TCRdb lists only in-frame clones, some missing. The sample includes roughly 300,000 clones, roughly 90% of them seen just once. The source is a woman aged 30 to 39 who had recovered from COVID-19. The genes are TRBV9 and TRBJ1-6; D perhaps matches TRBD1 (6 bases). Source material: PBMCs or T cells enriched from blood (not recorded which). CDR3 coding DNA: TGTGCCAGCAGCGTAGAAGGGGGGGCGAATAATTCACCCCTCCACTTT. Residues: CASSVEGGANNSPLHF.